This note documents a single TCR beta chain sequence. Its antigen specificity is not known. Nothing much larger sits one base from this clone, and base qualities are not available. Healthy HIV-negative adults with no recently reported acute infections or vaccinations were included as donors. Only Caucasian adults living in Nashville, Tennessee, USA were represented among the donors. CD4+ T cells were enriched through magnetic negative selection, after which naive cells were positively selected on CD45RA and the remaining negative fraction served as the memory subset. Blood was obtained by leukapheresis, after which PBMCs were separated by Ficoll-Histopaque density gradient centrifugation and cryopreserved in liquid nitrogen vapor phase. Purity and quantity of every magnetically sorted T cell population were checked by analytical flow cytometry. Each sorted fraction had its genomic DNA isolated and then quantified by UV absorbance on a Nanodrop 2000c.

The germline V gene (reference sequence) gives CDR1 as MNHEY and CDR2 as SMNVEV. Compared with germline, V lacks 6 bases and J lacks 4 bases; bases without a gene match: 11. The CDR3 has 15 amino acids, counting the end cysteine and phenylalanine. Just CDR3 DNA is preserved here, 45 bases in frame from base 1. Using the deep immunoSEQ assay, multiplex PCR amplified TCR CDR3 regions from genomic DNA. Extracted genomic DNA from each cell subset was distributed evenly across all wells of several immunoSEQ 96-well plates, and each plate was treated as a replicate. For sorted subsets, about 0.2 ug genomic DNA, equal to some 28,000 T cell genomes, was loaded into each replicate PCR. The purified libraries were quantified using a Qubit 3.0 fluorometer, sized with a Bioanalyzer 2100, and then quantified again using the KAPA Library Quantification kit. A separate single-read 150-cycle Illumina NextSeq 550 flow cell was used to sequence each immunoSEQ 96-well plate. In the original analysis: The immunoSEQ output contained only junctional sequences without quality scores, so filtering could not match that applied to full-length reads. To assign V/J genes and CDR3, sequences were annotated against IMGT germline references using PyIR, a Python wrapper for IgBLAST v1.9. Reads with weak V/J assignments (E-value above 1e-6), missing CDR3, stop codons, out-of-frame junctions, or ambiguous translated residues were removed. V3J clonotypes were defined as sequences sharing the same inferred V gene, J gene, and CDR3 amino acid sequence. Percentage overlap between repertoires was calculated by dividing the number of shared unique clonotypes by the size of the smaller repertoire. Repertoire richness was assessed with RTK rarefaction, the Chao1 estimator, and Recon v2.1 estimates of unobserved clonotypes. For all TCRbeta clonotypes obtained by the gDNA method from a handful of donors, generation probabilities were computed with OLGA. Entries here come from immuneACCESS through TCRdb and include only in-frame sequences with V and J called. Some clones fail to appear in such tables; in the studies checked, an unresolved V gene covers under half of the shortfall, and the cause of the remainder is unknown. D and trimming were read from the DNA, whereas the V and J calls and clone size are those reported in that table. Counted in this sample were about 1 million clones; around 74% of them appeared once. The top ten clonotypes cover approximately 1.5% of the sample.

This entry belongs to a study of shared clonotypes between healthy human individuals (dated by TCRdb to 2018 to 2020). As for the study more broadly: A few men and two women, aged 18 to 49 years, made up the cohort. For each donor, CD4 naive and CD4 memory were each given three plates, CD8 naive was given two plates, and CD8 memory was given one plate. To estimate repertoire size and how much clonotypes are shared between individuals, the study performed deep sequencing of blood TCR repertoires from five healthy adults. To increase sequencing depth and limit assay-specific biases, TCR repertoire library preparation and sequencing were carried out by different laboratories using diverse techniques. Between about 0.85 and 9.5 billion PBMCs per donor were obtained by leukapheresis.

Broader findings and caveats from the paper: Based on pairwise subsampling, the degree of clonotype sharing among donors was expected to be affected by sequencing depth. Compared with non-shared clonotypes, the clonotypes found in all four sorted-subset donors had higher generation probabilities. Larger estimated clonotype richness was generally found for naive subsets than for memory subsets. Sampling was restricted to blood, and TCR repertoires in tissues likely differ from the TCR repertoires found in blood. Even with the large sequencing depth, rarefaction of the sorted-subset datasets indicated that sequencing was incomplete. Because the study included a small number of donors, the genetic and exposure-history diversity represented was limited. Across a handful of donors, approximately 5% of naive CD4, around 3.3% of naive CD8, 2.3% of memory CD4, and 0.4% of memory CD8 clonotypes were shared.

The sequence derives from a man between 18 and 35 years old in good health. The sample taken for sequencing was memory CD4+ T cells sorted from blood. In light of the paper, this sample's cell subset or site label describes: CD45RA-negative fraction. The V and J genes are TRBV27 and TRBJ2-7; 8 middle bases align to TRBD1. The nucleotides read TGTGCCAGCAGGAGGACGCCAGGGGGCTTATACGAGCAGTACTTC. It translates to CASRRTPGGLYEQYF.